These 5 T cell receptor beta chains share one sample of origin, sequenced in a study of T cell responses to AZD1222 COVID-19 vaccine. The method was immunoSEQ multiplex PCR; TCRdb's version includes in-frame clones alone and lacks a portion of them. The profile covers 100,000 to 120,000 clones, with roughly 87% appearing a single time and 5% taken by the ten largest. The specimen was peripheral blood, collected on day 0 of AZD1222 vaccination. Receptors originate from an adult in good health.

The chain employs TRBV15 and TRBJ1-5; D is unclear. CDR1 LNHNV and CDR2 YYDKDF come from the germline V gene (reference sequence). The CDR3 contains 13 residues. V lost 1 base and J 5 bases, leaving 6 bases between the germline ends. In DNA form, the CDR3 reads TGTGCCACCAGCAGAGGCCGTTATCAGCCCCAGCATTTT. As protein: CATSRGRYQPQHF.

The rearrangement joins TRBV28 to TRBJ1-5; the D is unclear. Germline V gene data show CDR1 as MDHEN and CDR2 as SYDVKM. V was clipped by 3 bases and J by 3 bases, with 9 bases between them. The CDR3 extends over 14 amino acids. DNA of the CDR3: TGTGCCAGCAGTTTTGTGGAGCCCAATCAGCCCCAGCATTTT. Protein sequence: CASSFVEPNQPQHF. Full variable domain (missing parts from reference TRBV28 and TRBJ1-5): DVKVTQSSRYLVKRTGEKVFLECVQDMDHENMFWYRQDPGLGLRLIYFSYDVKMKEKGDIPEGYSVSREKKERFSLILESASTNQTSMYLCASSFVEPNQPQHFGDGTRLSIL.

There are a few counts of this clone. The chain combines TRBV12-3 or TRBV12-4 with TRBJ1-3; a weak D match, TRBD1 (5 bases). This CDR3 is 13 amino acids long. V was shortened by 6 bases and J by 2 bases, with 8 bases between the two germline ends. In DNA form, the CDR3 reads TGTGCCAGCAGGCAGGGAACTGGAAACACCATATATTTT. Translation: CASRQGTGNTIYF.

V gene TRBV9 combines with J gene TRBJ1-2; 11 bases map to TRBD1. Germline loops: CDR1 SGDLS, CDR2 YYNGEE. Trimming at V came to 3 bases and at J to 4 bases, leaving 5 bases not matched to a gene. This CDR3 region has 15 residues. The CDR3 nucleotides read TGTGCCAGCAGCGGGACAGGGGGCCAGGGCTATGGCTACACCTTC. Protein sequence: CASSGTGGQGYGYTF. Full variable domain (outside the CDR3, taken from reference TRBV9 and TRBJ1-2): DSGVTQTPKHLITATGQRVTLRCSPRSGDLSVYWYQQSLDQGLQFLIQYYNGEERAKGNILERFSAQQFPDLHSELNLSSLELGDSALYFCASSGTGGQGYGYTFGSGTRLTVV.

The chain combines TRBV2 with TRBJ1-2, with a tentative D call TRBD1 (5 bases). The CDR3 has 13 residues. CDR1 SNHLY and CDR2 FYNNEI come from the germline V gene. The V and J ends lost 3 bases and 8 bases respectively, with 13 bases between them. The CDR3 loop is CASSERRGGGYTF. CDR3 DNA sequence: TGTGCCAGCAGTGAGCGAAGGGGCGGGGGCTACACCTTC.